Each of the 28 T cell receptor beta chains below was sequenced from the same sample in a study of circulating and synovial CD4+ cells in juvenile arthritis. Sequenced by immunoSEQ multiplex PCR; TCRdb stores in-frame clones only, minus some. This table has about 36,000 clones, approximately 94% appearing once. Sequencing was carried out using CD4+ T cells from blood. The receptor set was obtained from a human donor with juvenile idiopathic arthritis.

The gene calls are TRBV15 and TRBJ2-7, with TRBD2 matching 7 bases. Germline V CDR1 and CDR2: LNHNV, YYDKDF (reference sequence). The V segment lost 0 bases and the J segment 6 bases; nucleotides outside the gene matches: 5. The CDR3 is 14 residues long. CDR3 sequence reads: CATSRDGRVGEQYF. Here the CDR3 DNA reads TGTGCCACCAGCAGAGATGGGAGGGTGGGCGAGCAGTACTTC.

The chain couples TRBV7-6 to TRBJ2-7, with TRBD2 matching over 10 bases. Germline CDR1 reads SGHVS; CDR2 reads FNYEAQ. This CDR3 spans 20 amino acids. V was clipped by 0 bases and J by 3 bases; unmatched bases: 17. CDR3: CASSLALRSGGAIGVYEQYF. CDR3 DNA sequence: TGTGCCAGCAGCTTAGCCCTTCGGAGCGGGGGGGCCATCGGGGTCTACGAGCAGTACTTC.

CDR3 residues: CATKQGPQNYGYTF. CDR3 sequence (DNA): TGTGCCACGAAACAGGGGCCGCAGAACTATGGCTACACCTTC. V usage is TRBV15 and J usage is TRBJ1-2, with 7 bases lining up with TRBD1. Germline assignment: CDR1 LNHNV and CDR2 YYDKDF (reference sequence). The CDR3 has 14 amino acids. V lost 9 bases and J lost 2; bases outside the gene matches: 9.

This chain connects TRBV4-3 to TRBJ2-3; 8 positions match TRBD1. V shed 3 bases, J shed 6 bases, and the junction held 11 bases outside the gene matches. The V gene's germline CDR1 is LGHNA and CDR2 YSLEER. The CDR3 has 16 residues. For the CDR3, the DNA is TGCGCCAGCAGCCAGCTCCCGCGACAGGGGTCGGATACGCAGTATTTT. Protein: CASSQLPRQGSDTQYF.

V and J are TRBV11-3 and TRBJ2-3; D ambiguous. Trimming removed 1 base at V and 0 bases at J, with 11 bases between. There are 16 residues in the CDR3. The V gene's germline CDR1 is SGHNT and CDR2 YENEEA. The CDR3 DNA reads TGTGCCAGCAGCTTAGGTGAGCCGGGTAGCACAGATACGCAGTATTTT. This gives the protein CASSLGEPGSTDTQYF.

V and J are TRBV2 and TRBJ2-3, with TRBD2 identical over 10 bases. Losses at the gene ends were 8 bases for V and 1 base for J; bases not matched to a gene: 3. Germline V gene sequence: CDR1 SNHLY, CDR2 FYNNEI. This CDR3 is 14 amino acids long. The CDR3 coding sequence is TGTGCCAGCTCTAGCGGGAGACGCACAGATACGCAGTATTTT. It encodes CASSSGRRTDTQYF.

The gene calls are TRBV15 and TRBJ1-1; TRBD1 matches 8 bases. The CDR3 covers 16 residues. J lost 1 base, V lost 0 bases, and 4 bases had no gene match. Germline-derived CDR1 and CDR2 are LNHNV and YYDKDF (reference sequence). The CDR3 DNA reads TGTGCCACCAGCAGAGATCAGGGGGCTACGAACACTGAAGCTTTCTTT. Amino acids: CATSRDQGATNTEAFF.

CDR3 DNA: TGTGCCAGCAGGACAGGGGGCTACGAGCAGTACTTC. This codes for CASRTGGYEQYF. This sequence joins TRBV6-5 and TRBJ2-7; 9 bases are shared with TRBD1. This CDR3 spans 12 amino acids. The germline gives CDR1 MNHEY, CDR2 SVGAGI. V trimming: 6 bases; J trimming: 3 bases; junction bases outside the gene matches: 0.

The genes are TRBV7-2 and TRBJ2-3; 11 bases line up with TRBD2. With V trimmed by 2 bases and J by 0 bases, 1 base remained unmatched. CDR3 length: 16 residues. Germline lookup yields CDR1 SGHTA and CDR2 FQGNSA. The CDR3 nucleotides are TGTGCCAGCAGCTTAAGACTAGCGGGGAGCACAGATACGCAGTATTTT. Translating gives CASSLRLAGSTDTQYF.

The chain combines TRBV30 with TRBJ2-6, with D perhaps TRBD1 (5 bases). Trimming cost V 6 bases and J 0 bases, with 15 bases left between them. Germline CDR1 reads GTSNPN; CDR2 reads SVGIG (reference sequence). The CDR3 is 16 residues long. The DNA for the CDR3 is TGTGCCTGTCCCCAGGGTGGCATCTCTGGGGCCAACGTCCTGACTTTC. Its protein is CACPQGGISGANVLTF.

This rearrangement joins TRBV27 to TRBJ2-1, with 11 bases that match TRBD2. V shed 1 base and J 0 bases; nucleotides not matched to a gene: 2. Per germline, CDR1 MNHEY and CDR2 SMNVEV (reference sequence). The CDR3 loop spans 17 amino acids. CDR3 bases: TGTGCCAGCAGTTTATTCCTAGCGGGAGGCTCCTACAATGAGCAGTTCTTC. Translation: CASSLFLAGGSYNEQFF.

The chain combines TRBV7-2 with TRBJ2-1; possible D gene TRBD1, 5 bases. Trimming took off 4 bases at V and 6 bases at J, with 13 bases between the two ends. Germline V CDR1 and CDR2: SGHTA, FQGNSA. The CDR3 has 14 residues. CDR3 sequence: CASSSLGAANEQFF. The CDR3 bases are TGTGCCAGCAGCTCACTTGGGGCGGCCAATGAGCAGTTCTTC.

This chain connects TRBV5-6 to TRBJ1-2, with 10 bases that match TRBD1. In germline, CDR1 is SGHDT, CDR2 YYEEEE. The CDR3 covers 18 residues. J lost 1 base, V lost 3 bases, and 12 bases had no gene match. The CDR3 here is CASSSWARGQGYNYGYTF. In DNA, the CDR3 is TGTGCCAGCAGCTCCTGGGCGCGGGGACAGGGGTATAACTATGGCTACACCTTC.

This sequence joins TRBV21-1 and TRBJ2-1; the table assigns TRBD2, which was not confirmed against the DNA. TRBV21-1 is a pseudogene locus. This CDR3 contains 15 residues. The DNA for the CDR3 is TGTGCCAGTTCCCCGGGCGGGTTCTACGGTGATGAGCAGTTCTTC. Translating it yields CASSPGGFYGDEQFF.

V and J are TRBV7-3 and TRBJ2-7, with 10 bases fitting TRBD1. This CDR3 contains 14 residues. CDR1 and CDR2 (germline): SGHTA, FQGTGA. The junction had 6 bases not matched to a gene; V was cut back by 5 bases and J by 5 bases. This CDR3 reads CASSLRQGADEQYF. CDR3 in DNA: TGTGCCAGCAGCCTAAGACAGGGGGCCGACGAGCAGTACTTC.

A note on this clone: A read error may account for a junction end that differs from germline. This sample also contains other DNA sequences that code for the same CDR3. The V and J genes are TRBV7-2 and TRBJ1-6; weak D call: TRBD1 (5 bases). This CDR3 has 16 amino acids. The germline V gene has CDR1 SGHTA and CDR2 FQGNSA. In DNA form, the CDR3 reads TGTGCCAGCAGCCCCAATGGGAGGGGTGGTAATTCCCCCCTCCACTTT. It translates to CASSPNGRGGNSPLHF.

The rearrangement joins TRBV18 to TRBJ1-6; maybe TRBD1 (5 bases). Germline V CDR1 and CDR2: KGHSH, LQKENI. Between the trimmed V and J ends, which lost 4 bases and 0 bases, there was a span of 10 bases. This CDR3 is built from 16 residues. The CDR3 nucleotides read TGTGCCAGCTCACGAACAGGCAGCTCCTATAATTCACCCCTCCACTTT. It encodes CASSRTGSSYNSPLHF.

V is TRBV7-2 and J is TRBJ2-3; 8 bases line up with TRBD1. The trim removed 3 bases at V and 6 bases at J, leaving 5 bases unmatched. Germline values: CDR1 SGHTA, CDR2 FQGNSA. This CDR3 comprises 14 residues. CDR3 loop: CASSLRTGTDTQYF. In nucleotides, the CDR3 is TGTGCCAGCAGCTTGAGGACAGGGACCGATACGCAGTATTTT.

This clone was found a few times. The gene calls are TRBV19 and TRBJ2-7, with D maybe TRBD1 (6 bases). Trimming took 3 bases from V and 6 from J, leaving 15 bases between them. The length of the CDR3 is 14 residues. Germline V CDR1 and CDR2: LNHDA, SQIVND (reference sequence). The CDR3 sequence is CASSITGAGVEQYF. In nucleotides, the CDR3 is TGTGCCAGTAGTATTACCGGGGCAGGGGTCGAGCAGTACTTC.

This chain uses TRBV13 with TRBJ1-3; D gene ambiguous. The CDR3 runs 15 residues. The V end was cut by 0 bases, the J end by 4 bases, with 10 bases between. The germline CDR1 and CDR2 sequences are PRHDT and FYEKMQ (reference sequence). CDR3 in amino acids: CASSLGRKLGNTIYF. The CDR3, as DNA: TGTGCCAGCAGCTTAGGAAGAAAACTCGGAAACACCATATATTTT.

V is TRBV6-5 and J is TRBJ2-7; 10 nucleotides match TRBD2. CDR1 is MNHEY and CDR2 is SVGAGI in the germline V gene. The CDR3 has 13 residues. V shed 8 bases, J shed 3 bases, and the junction held 4 bases outside the gene matches. The CDR3 loop is CASAASGGYEQYF. The DNA for the CDR3 is TGTGCCAGCGCGGCTAGCGGGGGCTACGAGCAGTACTTC.

V and J are TRBV14 and TRBJ1-2, with D perhaps matching TRBD1 (5 bases). V shed 0 bases and J shed 2 bases, with 16 bases lying between them. CDR3 length: 17 residues. Germline V lookup: CDR1 SGHDN, CDR2 FVKESK. The CDR3 region has the DNA TGTGCCAGCAGCCAAGATAGGGGAATAATTTCAAACTATGGCTACACCTTC. It specifies CASSQDRGIISNYGYTF.

The chain couples TRBV9 to TRBJ1-1; tentatively, D is TRBD1 (6 bases). The CDR3 totals 15 residues. CDR1 is SGDLS, CDR2 YYNGEE, per germline. Trimming cost V 4 bases and J 7 bases, with 20 bases left between them. Here the CDR3 DNA reads TGTGCCAGCAGCCCCGAATATGGGGGCGCGGGTGAAGCTTTCTTT. Translation gives CASSPEYGGAGEAFF.

Written as DNA, the CDR3 is TGTGCCAGCAGCTTGGCCGTCCCGGGACAGGGGTCTGGGGCCAACGTCCTGACTTTC. Residues: CASSLAVPGQGSGANVLTF. The chain combines TRBV5-4 with TRBJ2-6; 10 bases agree with TRBD1. The V and J ends lost 0 bases and 1 base, in that order; junction bases with no gene match: 7. Germline-derived CDR1 and CDR2 are SGHNT and YYREEE (reference sequence). The length of the CDR3 is 19 residues. Variable domain in full (rest from reference TRBV5-4 and TRBJ2-6): ETGVTQSPTHLIKTRGQQVTLRCSSQSGHNTVSWYQQALGQGPQFIFQYYREEENGRGNFPPRFSGLQFPNYSSELNVNALELDDSALYLCASSLAVPGQGSGANVLTFGAGSRLTVL.

The chain carries TRBV7-3 and TRBJ1-2, with TRBD1 matching 7 bases. Germline V gene sequence: CDR1 SGHTA, CDR2 FQGTGA. The V and J ends lost 4 bases and 8 bases, in that order; junction bases with no gene match: 7. This CDR3 comprises 13 residues. The CDR3 coding sequence is TGTGCCAGCAGCTCATTTACAGGGGACGGCTACACCTTC. Its protein is CASSSFTGDGYTF.

This chain uses TRBV5-6 with TRBJ1-1; D unclear. Germline CDR1 reads SGHDT; CDR2 reads YYEEEE. Trimming took 4 bases from V and 10 from J, leaving 17 bases between them. There are 13 residues in the CDR3. CDR3 residues: CASSGGRPLVAFF. The CDR3 DNA is TGTGCCAGCAGCGGAGGACGGCCGTTGGTAGCTTTCTTT. The variable domain in full, with the rest retrieved from reference TRBV5-6 and TRBJ1-1, is DAGVTQSPTHLIKTRGQQVTLRCSPKSGHDTVSWYQQALGQGPQFIFQYYEEEERQRGNFPDRFSGHQFPNYSSELNVNALLLGDSALYLCASSGGRPLVAFFGQGTRLTVV.

The chain employs TRBV4-3 and TRBJ2-7, with D possibly being TRBD2 (5 bases). The CDR3 is made up of 14 amino acids. CDR1 is LGHNA and CDR2 is YSLEER in the germline V gene. Trimming removed 5 bases from V and 0 bases from J, with 11 bases in between. The CDR3 reads CASSVESGSYEQYF. The CDR3 coding sequence is TGCGCCAGCAGCGTTGAGAGCGGCTCCTACGAGCAGTACTTC.

This chain uses TRBV25-1 with TRBJ2-1, with TRBD2 identical over 13 bases. This CDR3 has 16 amino acids. The V gene's germline CDR1 is MGHDK and CDR2 SYGVNS. V shed 7 bases and J 2 bases; nucleotides not matched to a gene: 5. The CDR3 protein is CASNRLAGGPYNEQFF. The CDR3 bases are TGTGCCAGCAATAGACTAGCGGGGGGCCCCTACAATGAGCAGTTCTTC.